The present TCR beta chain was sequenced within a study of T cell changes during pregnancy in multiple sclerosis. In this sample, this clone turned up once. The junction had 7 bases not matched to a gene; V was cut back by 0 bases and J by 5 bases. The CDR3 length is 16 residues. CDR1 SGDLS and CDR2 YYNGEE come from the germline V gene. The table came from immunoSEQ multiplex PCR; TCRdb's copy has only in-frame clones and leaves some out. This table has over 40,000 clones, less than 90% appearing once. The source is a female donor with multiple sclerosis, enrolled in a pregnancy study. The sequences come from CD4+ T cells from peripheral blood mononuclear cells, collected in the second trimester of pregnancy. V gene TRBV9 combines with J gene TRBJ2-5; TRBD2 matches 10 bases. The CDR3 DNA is TGTGCCAGCAGCGTAGTAGCTAGCGGGAGTCGTGAGACCCAGTACTTC. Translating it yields CASSVVASGSRETQYF.